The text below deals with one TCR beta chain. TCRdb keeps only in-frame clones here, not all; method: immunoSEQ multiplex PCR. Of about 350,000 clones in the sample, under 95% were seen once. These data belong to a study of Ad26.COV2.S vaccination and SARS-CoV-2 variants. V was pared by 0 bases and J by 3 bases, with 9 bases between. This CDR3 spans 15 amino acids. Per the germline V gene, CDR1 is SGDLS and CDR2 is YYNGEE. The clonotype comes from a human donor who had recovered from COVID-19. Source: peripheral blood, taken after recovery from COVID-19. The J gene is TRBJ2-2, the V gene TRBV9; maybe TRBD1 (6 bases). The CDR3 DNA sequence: TGTGCCAGCAGCGTAGGGGACACTCACACCGGGGAGCTGTTTTTT. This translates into CASSVGDTHTGELFF.